The rows below give T cell receptor beta chains drawn from one sample of a study of CD8+ T cells in alopecia areata. Repertoires were generated with immunoSEQ multiplex PCR, while TCRdb's copy carries only in-frame clones and drops some. Here the sample spans 120,000 or so clones, about 46% being singletons. Input material: NKG2D-low CD8+ T cells sorted from blood. These TCRs come from a human donor with alopecia areata. The CDR3 runs from the conserved cysteine through the conserved F or W. D genes are given only for firm matches. Size tells how often a clone was seen (once, few, many) or the class of an expanded clone, and some rows leave it out.

cdr3_nt: TGCGCCAGCAGCGATTCGTATGGGCAGTTCTTC; cdr3_aa: CASSDSYGQFF; clone_size: NA; d_call: NA; v_call: TRBV4-1; j_call: TRBJ2-1
cdr3_nt: TGTGCCTGGACAAATACTGCAGATACGCAGTATTTT; cdr3_aa: CAWTNTADTQYF; clone_size: once; d_call: NA; v_call: TRBV30; j_call: TRBJ2-3
cdr3_nt: TGTGCCAGCAGACGACAGGTATCTAGCACAGATACGCAGTATTTT; cdr3_aa: CASRRQVSSTDTQYF; clone_size: NA; d_call: NA; v_call: TRBV6-6; j_call: TRBJ2-3
cdr3_nt: TGTGCCAGCAGTCACAGGTTCAGCACAGATACGCAGTATTTT; cdr3_aa: CASSHRFSTDTQYF; clone_size: few; d_call: NA; v_call: TRBV5-6; j_call: TRBJ2-3
cdr3_nt: TGTGCCAGCAAAGATCAACAGGGGGCTTATGGCTACACCTTC; cdr3_aa: CASKDQQGAYGYTF; clone_size: NA; d_call: TRBD1; v_call: TRBV7-9; j_call: TRBJ1-2
cdr3_nt: TGTGCCAGCAGCTCTCCTACCAGGTCTGGCGTTCGGGCAGATACGCAGTATTTT; cdr3_aa: CASSSPTRSGVRADTQYF; clone_size: few; d_call: NA; v_call: TRBV7-9; j_call: TRBJ2-3
cdr3_nt: TGTGCCTGGAGTGTATCCCAGGGGCCATACAATGAGCAGTTCTTC; cdr3_aa: CAWSVSQGPYNEQFF; clone_size: NA; d_call: NA; v_call: TRBV30; j_call: TRBJ2-1
cdr3_nt: TGCAGCGTTAAAGGGTCTGGGACAGGGAACGAGCAGTACTTC; cdr3_aa: CSVKGSGTGNEQYF; clone_size: NA; d_call: TRBD1; v_call: TRBV29-1; j_call: TRBJ2-7
cdr3_nt: TGCAGCGTTGAATCCCAGGTTGGAGATGAGCAGTACTTC; cdr3_aa: CSVESQVGDEQYF; clone_size: few; d_call: NA; v_call: TRBV29-1; j_call: TRBJ2-7
cdr3_nt: TGTGCCAGCAGTTTAAGGGGGGGTGGCGGCCACACTGAAGCTTTCTTT; cdr3_aa: CASSLRGGGGHTEAFF; clone_size: NA; d_call: NA; v_call: TRBV27; j_call: TRBJ1-1
cdr3_nt: TGCAGCGTTGAAGGACTAGCTGGCTCGGACTACAATGAGCAGTTCTTC; cdr3_aa: CSVEGLAGSDYNEQFF; clone_size: NA; d_call: TRBD2; v_call: TRBV29-1; j_call: TRBJ2-1
cdr3_nt: TGCAGCGTTGAAGTGGGGTACGAGCAGTACTTC; cdr3_aa: CSVEVGYEQYF; clone_size: NA; d_call: NA; v_call: TRBV29-1; j_call: TRBJ2-7
cdr3_nt: TGCGCCAGCAGCCAAGGATGGGCCTATGGCTACACCTTC; cdr3_aa: CASSQGWAYGYTF; clone_size: NA; d_call: NA; v_call: TRBV4-1; j_call: TRBJ1-2
cdr3_nt: TGTGCCAGCAACGCGGGCCACGAGCAGTACTTC; cdr3_aa: CASNAGHEQYF; clone_size: NA; d_call: NA; v_call: TRBV27; j_call: TRBJ2-7
cdr3_nt: TGTGCCAGCAGTCCCGGGACAGGGGAGTACAATGAGCAGTTCTTC; cdr3_aa: CASSPGTGEYNEQFF; clone_size: few; d_call: TRBD1; v_call: TRBV28; j_call: TRBJ2-1
cdr3_nt: TGTGCCTGGAGTGTACATACGAACACTGAAGCTTTCTTT; cdr3_aa: CAWSVHTNTEAFF; clone_size: NA; d_call: NA; v_call: TRBV30; j_call: TRBJ1-1
cdr3_nt: TGCAGCGTTGAAGACCATTCTAGCGGTGACGAGCAGTACTTC; cdr3_aa: CSVEDHSSGDEQYF; clone_size: NA; d_call: TRBD2; v_call: TRBV29-1; j_call: TRBJ2-7
cdr3_nt: TGCAGCGTTGAGGGTCGCGGGAGTCCCTACAATGAGCAGTTCTTC; cdr3_aa: CSVEGRGSPYNEQFF; clone_size: once; d_call: TRBD2; v_call: TRBV29-1; j_call: TRBJ2-1
cdr3_nt: TGTGCCAGCAAGGATTGGGGGCGCGACGAGCAGTACTTC; cdr3_aa: CASKDWGRDEQYF; clone_size: few; d_call: NA; v_call: TRBV2; j_call: TRBJ2-7
cdr3_nt: TGTGCCACCAGCGAGGGGGGCCAAGAGACCCAGTACTTC; cdr3_aa: CATSEGGQETQYF; clone_size: few; d_call: NA; v_call: TRBV15; j_call: TRBJ2-5
cdr3_nt: TGTGCCAGCAGGGGGGGGACAGCTATCTTC; cdr3_aa: CASRGGTAIF; clone_size: NA; d_call: NA; v_call: TRBV2; j_call: TRBJ2-7
cdr3_nt: TGCAGCGTTGAGGGCATCCGGCTAACGGGCAATGAGCAGTTCTTC; cdr3_aa: CSVEGIRLTGNEQFF; clone_size: NA; d_call: NA; v_call: TRBV29-1; j_call: TRBJ2-1
cdr3_nt: TGTGCCAGCAGCTTAGTAGGGGAGCCGTACTTC; cdr3_aa: CASSLVGEPYF; clone_size: NA; d_call: NA; v_call: TRBV7-2; j_call: TRBJ2-5
cdr3_nt: TGCGCCAGCAGCCAAGAGGACCAGACGACTTACTTC; cdr3_aa: CASSQEDQTTYF; clone_size: NA; d_call: NA; v_call: TRBV4-1; j_call: TRBJ2-4
cdr3_nt: TGCAGCGTAGACGACAGTAACACTGAAGCTTTCTTT; cdr3_aa: CSVDDSNTEAFF; clone_size: few; d_call: NA; v_call: TRBV29-1; j_call: TRBJ1-1
cdr3_nt: TGTGCCTGGAGTCCGACCCCAGGTAATCAGCCCCAGCATTTT; cdr3_aa: CAWSPTPGNQPQHF; clone_size: NA; d_call: NA; v_call: TRBV30; j_call: TRBJ1-5
cdr3_nt: TGTGCCAGCAGCGACGACGGGACTAGCGGGGTAAACACCGGGGAGCTGTTTTTT; cdr3_aa: CASSDDGTSGVNTGELFF; clone_size: NA; d_call: TRBD2; v_call: TRBV5-4; j_call: TRBJ2-2
cdr3_nt: TGTGCCAGCAGCTTCGGTAATGAGCAGTTCTTC; cdr3_aa: CASSFGNEQFF; clone_size: few; d_call: NA; v_call: TRBV7-6; j_call: TRBJ2-1
cdr3_nt: TGTGCCAGCAGTTACTCGGAGTCCCGAGTGGGCGAGCAGTACTTC; cdr3_aa: CASSYSESRVGEQYF; clone_size: NA; d_call: NA; v_call: TRBV6-6; j_call: TRBJ2-7
cdr3_nt: TGTGCCTGGAGCCCAGGGAACGGAGGCTACACCTTC; cdr3_aa: CAWSPGNGGYTF; clone_size: NA; d_call: NA; v_call: TRBV30; j_call: TRBJ1-2
cdr3_nt: TGTGCCAGCAGCGTAGACACCCAAGAGACCCAGTACTTC; cdr3_aa: CASSVDTQETQYF; clone_size: few; d_call: NA; v_call: TRBV9; j_call: TRBJ2-5
cdr3_nt: TGTGCCTGGAGGACCCCGTGGGGCACCTCCTACGAGCAGTACTTC; cdr3_aa: CAWRTPWGTSYEQYF; clone_size: NA; d_call: NA; v_call: TRBV30; j_call: TRBJ2-7
cdr3_nt: TGCAGCGTTCTGCCGAACACTGAAGCTTTCTTT; cdr3_aa: CSVLPNTEAFF; clone_size: NA; d_call: NA; v_call: TRBV29-1; j_call: TRBJ1-1
cdr3_nt: TGCAGCGTTGAATATGGTCCAGGGAGTCATGGCTACACCTTC; cdr3_aa: CSVEYGPGSHGYTF; clone_size: few; d_call: NA; v_call: TRBV29-1; j_call: TRBJ1-2
cdr3_nt: TGTGCCAGCAGTATAACGGGAGGGTACACAGATACGCAGTATTTT; cdr3_aa: CASSITGGYTDTQYF; clone_size: NA; d_call: TRBD2; v_call: TRBV28; j_call: TRBJ2-3
cdr3_nt: TGCAGCGTTGGAGATGATTCACCCCTCCACTTT; cdr3_aa: CSVGDDSPLHF; clone_size: few; d_call: NA; v_call: TRBV29-1; j_call: TRBJ1-6
cdr3_nt: TGCAGCGTTGTACCCGCGGGCAACCCCAGAACCGGGGAGCTGTTTTTT; cdr3_aa: CSVVPAGNPRTGELFF; clone_size: NA; d_call: NA; v_call: TRBV29-1; j_call: TRBJ2-2
cdr3_nt: TGTGCCAGCAGCTCCGGGACCTCCTACAATGAGCAGTTCTTC; cdr3_aa: CASSSGTSYNEQFF; clone_size: many; d_call: NA; v_call: TRBV7-9; j_call: TRBJ2-1
cdr3_nt: TGTGCCAGCAGTGGGGACAGGGATACGCAGTATTTT; cdr3_aa: CASSGDRDTQYF; clone_size: NA; d_call: TRBD1; v_call: TRBV2; j_call: TRBJ2-3
cdr3_nt: TGCAGCGTTACCGGGGCGCGGGAGCAGTTCTTC; cdr3_aa: CSVTGAREQFF; clone_size: NA; d_call: NA; v_call: TRBV29-1; j_call: TRBJ2-1
cdr3_nt: TGCGCCAGCAGCGAGACCGCCGAAGAGACCCAGTACTTC; cdr3_aa: CASSETAEETQYF; clone_size: NA; d_call: NA; v_call: TRBV5-1; j_call: TRBJ2-5
cdr3_nt: TGCGCCAGCAGAGATAGGTATGGCTACACCTTC; cdr3_aa: CASRDRYGYTF; clone_size: NA; d_call: NA; v_call: TRBV5-1; j_call: TRBJ1-2
cdr3_nt: TGTGCCAGCAGTTACATGGTTTCCAAGGAGACCCAGTACTTC; cdr3_aa: CASSYMVSKETQYF; clone_size: NA; d_call: NA; v_call: TRBV6-5; j_call: TRBJ2-5
cdr3_nt: TGCAGCGTTGACTCGGAGAACTATGGCTACACCTTC; cdr3_aa: CSVDSENYGYTF; clone_size: few; d_call: NA; v_call: TRBV29-1; j_call: TRBJ1-2
cdr3_nt: TGTGCCAGCAGTTCGGGACTAGCGGGAGGCTACTACAATGAGCAGTTCTTC; cdr3_aa: CASSSGLAGGYYNEQFF; clone_size: NA; d_call: TRBD2; v_call: TRBV27; j_call: TRBJ2-1
cdr3_nt: TGCAGCGCAACTTGGGACGGAGACACTGAAGCTTTCTTT; cdr3_aa: CSATWDGDTEAFF; clone_size: NA; d_call: NA; v_call: TRBV29-1; j_call: TRBJ1-1
cdr3_nt: TGTGCCAGCAGCGTCGGACGTAATGGCTACACCTTC; cdr3_aa: CASSVGRNGYTF; clone_size: NA; d_call: NA; v_call: TRBV9; j_call: TRBJ1-2
cdr3_nt: TGTGCCAGCAGCCTAAAAGAGACCCAGTACTTC; cdr3_aa: CASSLKETQYF; clone_size: few; d_call: NA; v_call: TRBV7-9; j_call: TRBJ2-5
cdr3_nt: TGTGCCAGCAGTTCGGAGGGCAGCGCCTATTCACCCCTCCACTTT; cdr3_aa: CASSSEGSAYSPLHF; clone_size: few; d_call: NA; v_call: TRBV28; j_call: TRBJ1-6